This TCR beta chain derives from a study of T cells of healthy individuals. Germline V gene sequence: CDR1 MGHDK, CDR2 SYGVNS. The CDR3 contains 15 residues. Unmatched junction bases numbered 8, after V lost 1 base and J lost 5 bases. Via MiXCR, TCRdb re-called the 5' RACE reads, giving one row per CDR3 protein. The sample holds 95,000 to 100,000 distinct CDR3 sequences; around 17% are singletons and the top ten take approximately 5.7%. The clonotype comes from a human donor in good health. V is TRBV25-1 and J is TRBJ2-7; TRBD1 aligns across 7 bases. The DNA for the CDR3 is TGTGCCAGCAGTGAATCGGACAGGAAAACGAACGAGCAGTACTTC. Its protein is CASSESDRKTNEQYF.